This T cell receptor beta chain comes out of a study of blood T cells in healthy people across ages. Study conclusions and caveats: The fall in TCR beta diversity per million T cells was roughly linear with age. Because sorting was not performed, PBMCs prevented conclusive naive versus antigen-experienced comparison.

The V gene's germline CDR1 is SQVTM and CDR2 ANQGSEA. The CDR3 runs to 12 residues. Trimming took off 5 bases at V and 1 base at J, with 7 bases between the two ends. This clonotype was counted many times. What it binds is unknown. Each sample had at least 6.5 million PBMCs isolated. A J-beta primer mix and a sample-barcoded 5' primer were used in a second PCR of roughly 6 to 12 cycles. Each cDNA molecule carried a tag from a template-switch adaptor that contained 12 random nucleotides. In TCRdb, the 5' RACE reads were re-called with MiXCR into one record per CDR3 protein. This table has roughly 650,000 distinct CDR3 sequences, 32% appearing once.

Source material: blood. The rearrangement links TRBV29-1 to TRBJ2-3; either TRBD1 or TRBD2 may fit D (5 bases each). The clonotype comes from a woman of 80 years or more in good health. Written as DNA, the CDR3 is TGCAGCGTTCGAGGGGGCACAGATACGCAGTATTTT. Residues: CSVRGGTDTQYF.